This T cell receptor beta chain was captured by sequencing in a study of T cells after yellow fever vaccination. The CDR3 contains 16 residues. V lost 4 bases and J 4 bases, leaving 20 bases between the germline ends. The germline V gene has CDR1 SGHTA and CDR2 FQGNSA. TCRdb independently ran MiXCR on the 5' RACE reads; one entry per CDR3 protein. The sample consists of more than 350,000 distinct CDR3 sequences, more than 9% of them appearing once. Broader study findings: Abundant clonotypes from the bulk population could get into FACS-sorted repertoires as contaminants. The booster response re-showed most primary clones: around 96% CD4, around 90% CD8. Some clonotypes, a small share, were shared between CD4 and CD8 compartments.

A note on this clonotype: The antigen remains undetermined.

The specimen was PBMCs, collected on the day of the first yellow fever vaccination. This TCR was sampled from a man younger than 30 who received the YFV17D yellow fever vaccine. This chain links TRBV7-2 with TRBJ2-7; D not resolved. The CDR3 spells CASSSYNSVSLYEQYF. DNA of the CDR3: TGTGCCAGCAGCTCCTACAACTCCGTTTCGCTTTACGAGCAGTACTTC.